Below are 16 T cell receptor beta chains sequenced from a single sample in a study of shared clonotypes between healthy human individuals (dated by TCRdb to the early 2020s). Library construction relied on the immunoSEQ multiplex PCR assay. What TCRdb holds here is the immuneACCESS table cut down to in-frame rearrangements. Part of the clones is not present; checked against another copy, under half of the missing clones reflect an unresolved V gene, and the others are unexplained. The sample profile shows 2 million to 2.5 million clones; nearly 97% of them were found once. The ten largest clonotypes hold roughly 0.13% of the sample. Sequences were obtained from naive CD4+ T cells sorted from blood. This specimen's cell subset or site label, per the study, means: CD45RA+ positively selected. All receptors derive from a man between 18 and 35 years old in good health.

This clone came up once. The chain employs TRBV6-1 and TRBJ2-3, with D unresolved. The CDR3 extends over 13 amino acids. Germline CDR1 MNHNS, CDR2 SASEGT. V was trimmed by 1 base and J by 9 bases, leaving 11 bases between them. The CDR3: CASSEETPSTQYF. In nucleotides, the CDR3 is TGTGCCAGCAGTGAAGAGACCCCTTCGACGCAGTATTTT.

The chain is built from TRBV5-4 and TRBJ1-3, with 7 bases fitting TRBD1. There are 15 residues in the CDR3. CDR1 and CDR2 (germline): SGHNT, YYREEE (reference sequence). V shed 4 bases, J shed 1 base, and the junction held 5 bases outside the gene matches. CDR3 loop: CASSVTGESGNTIYF. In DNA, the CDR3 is TGTGCCAGCAGCGTCACAGGGGAGTCTGGAAACACCATATATTTT.

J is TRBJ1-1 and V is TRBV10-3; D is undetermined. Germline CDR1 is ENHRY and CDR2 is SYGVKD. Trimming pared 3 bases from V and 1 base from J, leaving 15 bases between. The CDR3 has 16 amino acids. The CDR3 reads CAISENPLRPNTEAFF. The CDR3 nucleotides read TGTGCCATCAGTGAAAACCCACTGCGACCGAACACTGAAGCTTTCTTT.

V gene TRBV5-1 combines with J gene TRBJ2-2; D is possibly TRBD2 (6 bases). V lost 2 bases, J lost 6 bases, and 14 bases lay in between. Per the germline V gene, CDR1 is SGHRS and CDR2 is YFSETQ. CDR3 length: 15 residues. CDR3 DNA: TGCGCCAGCAGCTTAGGAGGGGCGCAATCCGGGGAGCTGTTTTTT. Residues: CASSLGGAQSGELFF.

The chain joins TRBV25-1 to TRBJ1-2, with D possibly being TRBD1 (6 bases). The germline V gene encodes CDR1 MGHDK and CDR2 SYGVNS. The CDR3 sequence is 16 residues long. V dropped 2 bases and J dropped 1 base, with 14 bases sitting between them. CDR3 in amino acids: CASSESAGAFNYGYTF. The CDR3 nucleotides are TGTGCCAGCAGTGAAAGTGCAGGGGCGTTTAACTATGGCTACACCTTC.

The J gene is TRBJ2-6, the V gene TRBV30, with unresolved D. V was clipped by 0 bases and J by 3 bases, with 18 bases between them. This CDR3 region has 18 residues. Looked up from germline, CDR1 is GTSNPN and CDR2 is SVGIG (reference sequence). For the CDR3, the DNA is TGTGCCTGGAGTGTACTTTTGGTTTTTGGAGTTGGGGCCAACGTCCTGACTTTC. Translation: CAWSVLLVFGVGANVLTF.

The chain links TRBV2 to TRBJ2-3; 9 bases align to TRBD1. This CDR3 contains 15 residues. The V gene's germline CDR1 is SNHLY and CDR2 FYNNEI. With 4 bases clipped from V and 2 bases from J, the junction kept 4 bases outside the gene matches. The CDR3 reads CASSAGTGNTDTQYF. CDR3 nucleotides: TGTGCCAGCAGTGCCGGGACAGGGAACACAGATACGCAGTATTTT.

The CDR3 nucleotides read TGCGCCAGCAGCCAAGTCGACAGGGAGGACACTGAAGCTTTCTTT. Its translation: CASSQVDREDTEAFF. The rearrangement uses TRBV4-1 and TRBJ1-1; 7 nucleotides match TRBD1. The CDR3 runs 15 residues. Germline V gives CDR1 MGHRA, CDR2 YSYEKL. After removal of 1 base from V and 3 bases from J, the junction contained 5 bases not matched to a gene.

CDR3 DNA: TGTGCCAGCAGCCCTGGTTCGTCTGGGGCCAACGTCCTGACTTTC. Protein product: CASSPGSSGANVLTF. V and J are TRBV7-2 and TRBJ2-6; no definite D call. Germline V gene data show CDR1 as SGHTA and CDR2 as FQGNSA. The CDR3 contains 15 residues. Trimming pared 5 bases from V and 1 base from J, leaving 9 bases between. The full variable domain, completed using reference TRBV7-2 and TRBJ2-6, is GAGVSQSPSNKVTEKGKDVELRCDPISGHTALYWYRQSLGQGLEFLIYFQGNSAPDKSGLPSDRFSAERTGGSVSTLTIQRTQQEDSAVYLCASSPGSSGANVLTFGAGSRLTVL.

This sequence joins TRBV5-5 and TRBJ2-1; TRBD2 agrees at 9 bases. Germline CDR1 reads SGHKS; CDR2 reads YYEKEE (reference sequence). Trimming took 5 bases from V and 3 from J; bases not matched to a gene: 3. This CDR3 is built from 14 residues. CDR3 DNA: TGTGCCAGCAGGTTAGCGGGGGACTACAATGAGCAGTTCTTC. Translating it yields CASRLAGDYNEQFF.

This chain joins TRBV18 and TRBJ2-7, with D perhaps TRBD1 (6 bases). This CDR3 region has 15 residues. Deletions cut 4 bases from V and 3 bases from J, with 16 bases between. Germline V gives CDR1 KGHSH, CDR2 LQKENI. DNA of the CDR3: TGTGCCAGCTCACTATTTGAAGGACAGAGCTACGAGCAGTACTTC. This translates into CASSLFEGQSYEQYF. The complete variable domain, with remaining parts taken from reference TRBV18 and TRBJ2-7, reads NAGVMQNPRHLVRRRGQEARLRCSPMKGHSHVYWYRQLPEEGLKFMVYLQKENIIDESGMPKERFSAEFPKEGPSILRIQQVVRGDSAAYFCASSLFEGQSYEQYFGPGTRLTVT.

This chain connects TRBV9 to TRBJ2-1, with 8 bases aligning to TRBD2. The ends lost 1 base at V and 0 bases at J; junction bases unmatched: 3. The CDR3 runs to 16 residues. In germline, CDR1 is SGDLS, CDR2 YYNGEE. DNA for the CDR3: TGTGCCAGCAGCGTAAACGGGAGGGACTCCTACAATGAGCAGTTCTTC. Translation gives CASSVNGRDSYNEQFF.

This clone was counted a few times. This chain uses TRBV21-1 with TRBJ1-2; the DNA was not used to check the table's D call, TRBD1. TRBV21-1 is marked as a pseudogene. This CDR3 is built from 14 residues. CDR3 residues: CASSKTGQGSGYTF. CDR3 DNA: TGTGCCAGCAGCAAAACTGGACAGGGAAGCGGCTACACCTTC.

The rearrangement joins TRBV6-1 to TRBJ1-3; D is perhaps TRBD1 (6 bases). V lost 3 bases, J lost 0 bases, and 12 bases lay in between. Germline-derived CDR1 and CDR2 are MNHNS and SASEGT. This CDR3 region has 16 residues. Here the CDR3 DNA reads TGTGCCAGCAGTGACCAGAGGACAGTCTCTGGAAACACCATATATTTT. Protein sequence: CASSDQRTVSGNTIYF.

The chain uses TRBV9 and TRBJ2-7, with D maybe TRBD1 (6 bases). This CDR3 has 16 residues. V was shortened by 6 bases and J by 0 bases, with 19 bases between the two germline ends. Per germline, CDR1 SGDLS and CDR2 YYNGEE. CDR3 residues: CASTPGVGVGSYEQYF. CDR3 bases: TGTGCCAGCACCCCAGGGGTGGGGGTCGGCTCCTACGAGCAGTACTTC.

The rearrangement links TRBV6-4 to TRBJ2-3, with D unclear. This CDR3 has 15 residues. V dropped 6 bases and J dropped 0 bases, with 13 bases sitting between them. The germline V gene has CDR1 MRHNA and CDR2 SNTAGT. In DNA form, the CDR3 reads TGTGCCAGCAGCGTCTCAATAACTAGCACAGATACGCAGTATTTT. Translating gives CASSVSITSTDTQYF.